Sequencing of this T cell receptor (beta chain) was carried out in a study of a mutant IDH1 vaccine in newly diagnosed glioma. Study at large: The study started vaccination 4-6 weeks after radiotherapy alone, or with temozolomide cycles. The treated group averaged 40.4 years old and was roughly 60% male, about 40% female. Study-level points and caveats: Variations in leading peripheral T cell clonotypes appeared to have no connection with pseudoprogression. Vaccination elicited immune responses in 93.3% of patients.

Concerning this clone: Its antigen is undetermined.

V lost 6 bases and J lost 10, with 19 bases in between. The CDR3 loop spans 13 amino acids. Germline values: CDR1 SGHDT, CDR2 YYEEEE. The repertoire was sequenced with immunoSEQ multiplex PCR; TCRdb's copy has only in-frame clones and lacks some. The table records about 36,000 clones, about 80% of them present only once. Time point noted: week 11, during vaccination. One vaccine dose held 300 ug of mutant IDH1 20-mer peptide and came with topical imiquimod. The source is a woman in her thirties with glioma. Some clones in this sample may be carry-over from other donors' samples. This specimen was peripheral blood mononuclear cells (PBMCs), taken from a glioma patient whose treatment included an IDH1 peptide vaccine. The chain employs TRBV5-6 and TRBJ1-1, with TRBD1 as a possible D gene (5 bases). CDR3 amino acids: CASTNGAAFGAFF. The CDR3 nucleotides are TGTGCCAGCACCAATGGGGCCGCCTTCGGAGCTTTCTTT.